A single sample is the source of the 16 T cell receptor beta chains below, sequenced in a study of blood T cell repertoires in COVID-19. The method was immunoSEQ multiplex PCR; TCRdb's version includes in-frame clones alone and lacks a portion of them. The sample contains over 95,000 clones, 75% to 90% of which appear only once. The sample was peripheral blood. These receptors came from a human donor with acute or convalescent COVID-19. The donor label of this sample is uncertain.

Concerning this clone: At one end the junction does not follow the germline gene, possibly because of a read error. V and J are TRBV10-3 and TRBJ1-2, with 9 bases aligning to TRBD1. Germline V lookup: CDR1 ENHRY, CDR2 SYGVKD. This CDR3 has 11 residues. The CDR3 is CAIRPTGGQAF. For the CDR3, the DNA is TGTGCCATCAGACCCACAGGGGGCCAGGCCTTC.

The V and J genes are TRBV30 and TRBJ1-2; 8 positions agree with TRBD1. V trimming: 2 bases; J trimming: 6 bases; junction bases outside the gene matches: 8. Germline assignment: CDR1 GTSNPN and CDR2 SVGIG (reference sequence). This CDR3 region has 14 residues. CDR3 coding DNA: TGTGCCTGGAGTTTTACAGGGGGGCTCGATGGCTACACCTTC. This sequence encodes CAWSFTGGLDGYTF.

The gene calls are TRBV6-2 or TRBV6-3 and TRBJ1-5; D is perhaps TRBD1 (5 bases). From germline, CDR1 is MNHEY and CDR2 SVGEGT. Trimming removed 3 bases at V and 5 bases at J, with 14 bases between. The CDR3 is 15 amino acids. Written as DNA, the CDR3 is TGTGCCAGCAGTTATTTCGATGGGGGGTATCAGCCCCAGCATTTT. Translated: CASSYFDGGYQPQHF.

This chain joins TRBV27 and TRBJ1-6; TRBD1 agrees at 8 bases. V shed 6 bases, J shed 2 bases, and the junction held 3 bases outside the gene matches. The CDR3 is 15 amino acids. Germline loops: CDR1 MNHEY, CDR2 SMNVEV (reference sequence). The CDR3 DNA is TGTGCCAGCAGCTGGGACAGGCCCTATAATTCACCCCTCCACTTT. Translated: CASSWDRPYNSPLHF.

V and J are TRBV28 and TRBJ2-1; D might be TRBD2 (5 bases). V was pared by 4 bases and J by 7 bases, with 14 bases between. The CDR3 is 14 amino acids. CDR1 and CDR2 (germline): MDHEN, SYDVKM. The CDR3 here is CASSSMNRRNEQFF. As DNA, the CDR3 is TGTGCCAGCAGTTCCATGAACCGGAGGAATGAGCAGTTCTTC.

The chain couples TRBV30 to TRBJ2-3, with TRBD2 matching over 7 bases. CDR1 is GTSNPN and CDR2 is SVGIG in the germline V gene (reference sequence). This CDR3 contains 16 residues. V lost 1 base to trimming and J lost 2 bases; unmatched junction nucleotides: 9. The DNA of the CDR3 is TGTGCCTGGAGTGGTGGGGGGGTCACGAACACAGATACGCAGTATTTT. Its protein is CAWSGGGVTNTDTQYF.

The chain combines TRBV7-2 with TRBJ1-1; the match to TRBD1 covers 7 bases. CDR3 size: 14 residues. Germline V gene data show CDR1 as SGHTA and CDR2 as FQGNSA. With 5 bases clipped from V and 2 bases from J, the junction kept 5 bases outside the gene matches. The CDR3 DNA reads as TGTGCCAGCAGCAAGAACAGGGGCAACACTGAAGCTTTCTTT. This encodes CASSKNRGNTEAFF.

The chain joins TRBV19 to TRBJ2-7, with 7 bases matching TRBD1. Per the germline V gene, CDR1 is LNHDA and CDR2 is SQIVND (reference sequence). The CDR3 consists of 14 residues. The ends lost 1 base at V and 3 bases at J; junction bases unmatched: 3. The CDR3 DNA is TGTGCCAGTAGTATAGGGACAGGTGACTACGAGCAGTACTTC. This translates into CASSIGTGDYEQYF.

This clone was observed a single time. In DNA form, the CDR3 reads TGTGCCAGCAGTTTAGAAGCGGGAGGGTGGGATGAGCAGTTCTTC. It encodes CASSLEAGGWDEQFF. This rearrangement joins TRBV27 to TRBJ2-1, with TRBD2 identical over 10 bases. V gave up 2 bases and J gave up 8 bases; unmatched junction bases: 6. Germline V lookup: CDR1 MNHEY, CDR2 SMNVEV (reference sequence). The CDR3 contains 15 residues.

The J gene is TRBJ2-3, the V gene TRBV11-3, with 10 nucleotides matching TRBD2. CDR1 and CDR2 (germline): SGHNT, YENEEA. Trimming cost V 5 bases and J 4 bases; bases outside gene matches: 3. The CDR3 has 14 amino acids. This chain's CDR3 is CASSIGLAADTQYF. For the CDR3, the DNA is TGTGCCAGCAGCATAGGACTAGCGGCAGATACGCAGTATTTT.

The chain combines TRBV28 with TRBJ1-1; weak D call: TRBD1 (5 bases). This CDR3 spans 18 amino acids. From germline, CDR1 is MDHEN and CDR2 SYDVKM. With 4 bases removed from V and 3 bases from J, the gap between germline ends came to 24 bases. CDR3 protein: CASSSRTHRPRGDTEAFF. The DNA of the CDR3 is TGTGCCAGCAGTTCGCGGACACACCGCCCTCGCGGGGACACTGAAGCTTTCTTT.

V is TRBV3-1 (or the pseudogene TRBV3-2) and J is TRBJ2-7; D is unresolved. CDR1 and CDR2 from the germline V gene are LGHDT and YNNKEL (reference sequence). Between the trimmed V and J ends, which lost 3 bases and 2 bases, there was a span of 11 bases. CDR3 size: 14 residues. The CDR3 bases are TGTGCCAGCAGCCAGAGGCCGGGTCCCTACGAGCAGTACTTC. Residues: CASSQRPGPYEQYF.

A few counts support this clone. The rearrangement joins TRBV28 to TRBJ2-4; no clear D. The CDR3 is 17 residues long. V was trimmed by 4 bases and J by 7 bases, leaving 23 bases between them. The germline gives CDR1 MDHEN, CDR2 SYDVKM. CDR3 sequence (DNA): TGTGCCAGCAGTTCCATTTCGGTTAGCCACCTTTCGAACATTCAGTACTTC. Translated: CASSSISVSHLSNIQYF.

The chain has TRBV7-2 and TRBJ1-4; D is possibly TRBD1 (6 bases). The CDR3 loop spans 15 amino acids. V lost 1 base to trimming and J lost 5 bases, with 11 bases between them. The germline gives CDR1 SGHTA, CDR2 FQGNSA. This CDR3 is CASSLEGQGNEKLFF. In DNA, the CDR3 is TGTGCCAGCAGCTTAGAGGGACAAGGGAATGAAAAACTGTTTTTT.

The chain links TRBV5-4 to TRBJ2-7; no definite D call. V lost 0 bases and J lost 2, with 6 bases in between. CDR3 length: 13 amino acids. From germline, CDR1 is SGHNT and CDR2 YYREEE (reference sequence). This chain's CDR3 is CASSLEPAYEQYF. For the CDR3, the DNA is TGTGCCAGCAGCTTGGAGCCCGCCTACGAGCAGTACTTC.

J is TRBJ1-2 and V is TRBV28; the D gene is possibly TRBD1 (6 bases). Trimming removed 4 bases at V and 3 bases at J, with 15 bases between. The CDR3 loop spans 15 amino acids. Germline V gives CDR1 MDHEN, CDR2 SYDVKM. The CDR3 bases are TGTGCCAGCAGTTCCCGGGGGGGGGCAGACTATGGCTACACCTTC. It is translated as CASSSRGGADYGYTF.